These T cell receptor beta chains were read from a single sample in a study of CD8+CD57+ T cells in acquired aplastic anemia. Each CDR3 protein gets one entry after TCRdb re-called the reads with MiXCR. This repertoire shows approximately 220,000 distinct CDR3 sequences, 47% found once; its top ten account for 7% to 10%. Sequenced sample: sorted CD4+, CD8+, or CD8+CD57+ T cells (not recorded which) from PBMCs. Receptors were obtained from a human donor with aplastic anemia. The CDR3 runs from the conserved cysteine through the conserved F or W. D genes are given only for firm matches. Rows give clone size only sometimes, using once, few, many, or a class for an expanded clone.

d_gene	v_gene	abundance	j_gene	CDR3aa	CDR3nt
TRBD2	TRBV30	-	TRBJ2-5	CAWSAIRGGETQYF	TGTGCCTGGAGTGCTATTCGGGGGGGAGAGACCCAGTACTTC
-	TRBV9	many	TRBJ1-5	CASSLDTSNQPQHF	TGTGCCAGCAGCCTAGACACGTCCAATCAGCCCCAGCATTTT
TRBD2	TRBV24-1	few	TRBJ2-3	CATSARAGGTDTQYF	TGTGCCACCAGTGCACGAGCGGGAGGCACAGATACGCAGTATTTT
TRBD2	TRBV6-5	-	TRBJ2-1	CASSYTSGGGNNEQFF	TGTGCCAGCAGTTATACCAGCGGGGGGGGCAACAATGAGCAGTTCTTC
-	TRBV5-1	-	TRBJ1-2	CASRPRTAQYGYTF	TGCGCCAGCCGCCCTCGTACAGCACAATATGGCTACACCTTC
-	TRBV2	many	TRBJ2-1	CASKPYILALNEQFF	TGTGCCAGCAAACCCTATATCCTAGCGCTCAATGAGCAGTTCTTC
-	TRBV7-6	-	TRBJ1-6	CASSPGGAASPLHF	TGTGCCAGCAGCCCGGGGGGGGCCGCTTCACCCCTCCACTTT
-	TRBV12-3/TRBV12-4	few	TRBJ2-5	CASSSLQGPYQETQYF	TGTGCCAGCAGCTCCCTCCAGGGCCCGTACCAAGAGACCCAGTACTTC
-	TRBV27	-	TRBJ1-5	CASRTGLGRQPQHF	TGTGCCAGCAGAACAGGGCTAGGTAGGCAGCCCCAGCATTTT
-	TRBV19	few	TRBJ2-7	CASSIGADRTYEQYF	TGTGCCAGTAGTATAGGGGCGGATCGTACCTACGAGCAGTACTTC
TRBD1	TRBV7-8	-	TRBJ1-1	CASSPDRGPAFF	TGTGCCAGCAGCCCCGACAGGGGACCAGCTTTCTTT
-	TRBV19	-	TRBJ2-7	CASSTVDSLYF	TGTGCCAGTAGTACCGTCGACAGCCTGTACTTC
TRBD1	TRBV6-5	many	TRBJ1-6	CASSGTGASNSPLHF	TGTGCCAGCAGCGGAACAGGGGCGTCAAATTCACCCCTCCACTTT
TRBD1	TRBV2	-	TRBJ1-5	CASRDRGHNQPQHF	TGTGCCAGCCGTGACAGGGGGCATAATCAGCCCCAGCATTTT
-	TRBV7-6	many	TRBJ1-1	CASSLGWGQNTEAFF	TGTGCCAGCAGCTTAGGTTGGGGACAGAACACTGAAGCTTTCTTT
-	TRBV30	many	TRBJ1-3	CAWGASGNTIYF	TGTGCCTGGGGGGCCTCTGGAAACACCATATATTTT
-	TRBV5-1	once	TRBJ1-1	CASSLGYGGQVEAFF	TGCGCCAGCAGCTTGGGGTACGGGGGGCAGGTTGAAGCTTTCTTT
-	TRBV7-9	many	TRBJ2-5	CASSSAGETQYF	TGTGCCAGCAGCTCTGCCGGGGAGACCCAGTACTTC
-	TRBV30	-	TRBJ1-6	CAWSVIGSPLHF	TGTGCCTGGAGTGTGATTGGTTCGCCCCTCCACTTT
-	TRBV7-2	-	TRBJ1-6	CASSLWDGALHF	TGTGCCAGCAGCTTATGGGATGGGGCCCTCCACTTT
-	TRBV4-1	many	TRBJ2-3	CASSQVGGSTDTQYF	TGCGCCAGCAGCCAAGTAGGCGGAAGCACAGATACGCAGTATTTT
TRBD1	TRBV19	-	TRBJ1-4	CASSKPQGALNEKLCF	TGTGCCAGTAGTAAACCTCAGGGGGCGCTTAATGAAAAACTGTGTTTT
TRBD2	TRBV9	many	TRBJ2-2	CASSVAGLAGELFF	TGTGCCAGCAGCGTAGCAGGACTAGCTGGGGAGCTGTTTTTT
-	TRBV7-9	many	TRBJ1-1	CASSDRDTLNTEAFF	TGTGCCAGCAGCGACCGGGACACCTTGAACACTGAAGCTTTCTTT
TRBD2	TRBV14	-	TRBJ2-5	CASSQGLALETQYF	TGTGCCAGCAGCCAAGGACTAGCGTTGGAGACCCAGTACTTC
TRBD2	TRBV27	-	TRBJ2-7	CASSSPGLALEQYF	TGTGCCAGCAGTTCCCCGGGACTAGCTCTCGAGCAGTACTTC
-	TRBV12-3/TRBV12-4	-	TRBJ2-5	CASSSGSLERQETQYF	TGTGCCAGCAGTTCCGGGAGTTTGGAGCGCCAAGAGACCCAGTACTTC
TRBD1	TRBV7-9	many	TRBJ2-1	CASSSPMYGTGVYNEQFF	TGTGCCAGCAGCTCCCCCATGTATGGGACAGGGGTATACAATGAGCAGTTCTTC
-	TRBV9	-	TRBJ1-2	CASSVELDYGYTF	TGTGCCAGCAGCGTAGAACTGGACTATGGCTACACCTTC
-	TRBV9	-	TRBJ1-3	CASSFSDSGNTIYF	TGCGCCAGCAGCTTCTCAGACTCTGGAAACACCATATATTTT
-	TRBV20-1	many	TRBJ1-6	CSARGPAYNSPLHF	TGCAGTGCTAGAGGGCCTGCCTATAATTCACCCCTCCACTTT
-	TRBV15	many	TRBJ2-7	CATSRDRQGGSEQYF	TGTGCCACCAGCAGAGATCGTCAGGGAGGCTCCGAGCAGTACTTC
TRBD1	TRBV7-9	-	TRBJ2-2	CASSFLTGGANTGELFF	TGTGCCAGCAGCTTCCTCACAGGGGGCGCGAACACCGGGGAGCTGTTTTTT
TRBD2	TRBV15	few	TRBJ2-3	CASSSYRLAGDLLRTDTQYF	TGTGCCAGCAGTTCGTATCGACTAGCGGGAGACCTACTTCGCACAGATACGCAGTATTTT
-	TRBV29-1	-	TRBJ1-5	CSVEDGALGWQPQHF	TGCAGCGTTGAAGATGGGGCACTGGGGTGGCAGCCCCAGCATTTT
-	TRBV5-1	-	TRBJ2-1	CASSLGRAGGGEQFF	TGCGCCAGCAGCTTGGGACGGGCCGGCGGTGGTGAGCAGTTCTTC
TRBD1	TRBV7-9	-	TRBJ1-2	CASILGQGIIWDGYTF	TGTGCCAGCATCCTCGGACAGGGTATCATCTGGGATGGCTACACCTTC
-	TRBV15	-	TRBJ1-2	CATSRDLGYTF	TGTGCCACCAGCAGAGATCTTGGCTACACCTTC
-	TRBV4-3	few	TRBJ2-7	CASSQDKGGNINFYEQYF	TGCGCCAGCAGCCAAGATAAGGGCGGGAACATCAACTTTTACGAGCAGTACTTC
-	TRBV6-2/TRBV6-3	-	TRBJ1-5	CASSYWVGSNQPQHF	TGTGCCAGCAGTTACTGGGTAGGTAGCAATCAGCCCCAGCATTTT
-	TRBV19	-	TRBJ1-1	CASTRNTEAFF	TGTGCCAGTACCCGCAACACTGAAGCTTTCTTT
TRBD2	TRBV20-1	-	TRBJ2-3	CSARDLLAGGGDTQYF	TGCAGTGCTAGAGATCTACTAGCGGGAGGGGGTGATACGCAGTATTTT
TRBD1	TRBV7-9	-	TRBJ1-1	CASSSTTGQGQAFF	TGCGCCAGCAGCTCAACCACTGGACAGGGACAAGCTTTCTTT
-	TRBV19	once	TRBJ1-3	CASSDSPGNTIYF	TGTGCCAGTAGTGACAGTCCTGGAAACACCATATATTTT
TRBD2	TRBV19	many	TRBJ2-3	CASSSGTSISTDTQYF	TGTGCCAGTAGTAGCGGGACTAGCATCAGCACAGATACGCAGTATTTT
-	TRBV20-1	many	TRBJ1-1	CSAQGQLDIEAFF	TGCAGTGCCCAAGGACAGTTGGACATCGAAGCTTTCTTT
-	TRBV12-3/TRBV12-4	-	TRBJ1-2	CASSVAGAGSNGYTF	TGTGCCAGCAGCGTAGCTGGTGCAGGGTCGAACGGCTACACCTTC
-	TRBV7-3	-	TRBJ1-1	CASSLSGRQNTEAFF	TGTGCCAGCAGCTTAAGTGGCAGGCAAAACACTGAAGCTTTCTTT
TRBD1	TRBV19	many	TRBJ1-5	CASRWSGGGNQPQHF	TGTGCCAGTAGGTGGTCAGGGGGGGGCAATCAGCCCCAGCATTTT
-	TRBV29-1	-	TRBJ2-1	CSVGVGSHYEQFF	TGCAGCGTTGGAGTTGGCTCCCACTATGAGCAGTTCTTC
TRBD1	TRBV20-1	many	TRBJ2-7	CSARTGQNYEQYF	TGCAGTGCTCGGACAGGACAAAACTACGAGCAGTACTTC